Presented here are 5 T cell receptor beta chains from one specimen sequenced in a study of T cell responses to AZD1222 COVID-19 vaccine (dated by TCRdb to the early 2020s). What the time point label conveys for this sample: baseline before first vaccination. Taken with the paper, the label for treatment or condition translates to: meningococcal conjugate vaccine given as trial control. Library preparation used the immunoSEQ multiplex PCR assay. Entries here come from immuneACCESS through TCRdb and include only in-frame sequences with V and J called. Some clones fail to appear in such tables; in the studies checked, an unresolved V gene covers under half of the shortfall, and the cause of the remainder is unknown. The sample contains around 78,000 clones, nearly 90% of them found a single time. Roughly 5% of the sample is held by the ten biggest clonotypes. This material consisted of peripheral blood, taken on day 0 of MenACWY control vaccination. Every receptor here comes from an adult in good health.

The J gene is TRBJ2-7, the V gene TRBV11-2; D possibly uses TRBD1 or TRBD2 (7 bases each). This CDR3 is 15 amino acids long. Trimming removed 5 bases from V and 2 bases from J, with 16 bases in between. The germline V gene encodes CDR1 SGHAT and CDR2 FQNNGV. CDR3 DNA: TGTGCCAGCAGCCCCATTTCAGGGGGGGCCTACGAGCAGTACTTC. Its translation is CASSPISGGAYEQYF.

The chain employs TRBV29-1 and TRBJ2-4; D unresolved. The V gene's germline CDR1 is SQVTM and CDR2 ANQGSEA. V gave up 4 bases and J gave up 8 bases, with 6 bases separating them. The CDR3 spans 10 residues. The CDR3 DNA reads TGCAGCGTTGGGACGGACATTCAGTACTTC. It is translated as CSVGTDIQYF.

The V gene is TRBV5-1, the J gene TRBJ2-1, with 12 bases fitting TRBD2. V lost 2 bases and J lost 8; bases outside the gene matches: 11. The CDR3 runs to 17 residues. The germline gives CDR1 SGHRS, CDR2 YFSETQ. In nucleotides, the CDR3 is TGCGCCAGCAGCTTACAACCGCCTAGCGGGGGGGCATATGAGCAGTTCTTC. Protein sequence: CASSLQPPSGGAYEQFF. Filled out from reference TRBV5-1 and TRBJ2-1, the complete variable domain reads KAGVTQTPRYLIKTRGQQVTLSCSPISGHRSVSWYQQTPGQGLQFLFEYFSETQRNKGNFPGRFSGRQFSNSRSEMNVSTLELGDSALYLCASSLQPPSGGAYEQFFGPGTRLTVL.

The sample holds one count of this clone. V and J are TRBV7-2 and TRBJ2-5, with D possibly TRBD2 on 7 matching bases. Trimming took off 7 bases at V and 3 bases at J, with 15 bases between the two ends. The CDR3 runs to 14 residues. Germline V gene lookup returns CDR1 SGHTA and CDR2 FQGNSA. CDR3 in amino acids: CASTLGGAKETQYF. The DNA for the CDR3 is TGTGCCAGCACGCTAGGGGGGGCTAAAGAGACCCAGTACTTC.

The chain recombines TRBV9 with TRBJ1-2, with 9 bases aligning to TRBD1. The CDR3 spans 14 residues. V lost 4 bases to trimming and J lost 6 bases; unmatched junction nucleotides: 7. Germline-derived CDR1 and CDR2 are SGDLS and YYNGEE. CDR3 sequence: CASSPGTGKHGYTF. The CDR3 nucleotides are TGTGCCAGCAGCCCAGGGACAGGGAAGCATGGCTACACCTTC.